This section outlines one T cell receptor beta chain sequence together with its context. Trimming left V 4 bases short and J 2 bases short, with 9 bases between. Germline loops: CDR1 MGHDK, CDR2 SYGVNS. This CDR3 has 14 residues. Libraries were prepared by immunoSEQ multiplex PCR; TCRdb keeps only in-frame clonotypes and omits some of them. The data hold 75,000 to 95,000 clones, with approximately 90% observed a single time. The data are from a study of technical replicates of blood from a handful of donors. The TCR was taken from a human donor in good health. Specimen: T cells isolated from PBMCs. The V call is TRBV25-1, the J call TRBJ2-1; a weak D match, TRBD2 (5 bases). The CDR3 DNA reads TGTGCCAGCAGTGCAGCCGGGGCCTACAATGAGCAGTTCTTC. This translates into CASSAAGAYNEQFF.